This T cell receptor (beta chain) is drawn from a study of cytomegalovirus exposure and HLA in healthy donors. Study-level findings and limits: Earlier analysis looked at TCR beta V segments, and most were productive about 90% or about 30% of the time.

The CDR3 is 15 residues long. Germline CDR1 reads SGHVS; CDR2 reads FQNEAQ. V was clipped by 2 bases and J by 3 bases, with 13 bases between them. Primers included in the PCR were 60 Vbeta and 13 Jbeta primers. TCRdb's copy holds only in-frame clones and misses some; the assay was immunoSEQ multiplex PCR. The repertoire holds 150,000 or so clones, 84% seen once, with less than 0.4% in the top ten. With regard to this clone: Its antigen is still unknown.

The sequenced sample was PBMCs. The V gene is TRBV7-8, the J gene TRBJ1-1; D perhaps matches TRBD1 (6 bases). This TCR was recovered from a boy younger than 10 in good health and CMV-seronegative. Here the CDR3 reads CASSLRTESYTEAFF. For the CDR3, the DNA is TGTGCCAGCAGCTTACGGACAGAGTCCTACACTGAAGCTTTCTTT.